Following are 3 T cell receptor beta chains from one sample sequenced in a study of blood T cell repertoires in COVID-19. Assay: immunoSEQ multiplex PCR; the TCRdb copy retains only in-frame clones and omits some. The sample carries under 75,000 clones, about 81% recorded once. Material: peripheral blood. These receptors were collected from an elderly man with acute or convalescent COVID-19.

CDR3 residues: CASSTGGGNIQYF. CDR3 nucleotide sequence: TGTGCCAGTAGTACAGGGGGCGGAAACATTCAGTACTTC. V usage is TRBV19 and J usage is TRBJ2-4; 8 bases map to TRBD1. The CDR3 extends over 13 amino acids. Trimming at V came to 4 bases and at J to 6 bases, leaving 2 bases not matched to a gene. The germline gives CDR1 LNHDA, CDR2 SQIVND (reference sequence).

The chain employs TRBV18 and TRBJ2-4; D perhaps matches TRBD1 (6 bases). The germline CDR1 and CDR2 sequences are KGHSH and LQKENI. V lost 4 bases and J lost 0, with 10 bases in between. This CDR3 is 15 amino acids long. The CDR3 sequence: CASSRLDRAKNIQYF. The DNA of the CDR3 is TGTGCCAGCTCACGGCTGGACAGAGCCAAAAACATTCAGTACTTC.

The rearrangement uses TRBV9 and TRBJ1-4, with unresolved D. The CDR3 covers 13 residues. The germline gives CDR1 SGDLS, CDR2 YYNGEE. Trimming left V 3 bases short and J 8 bases short, with 11 bases between. Written as DNA, the CDR3 is TGTGCCAGCAGCGGGCCGGCGGGAGAAAAACTGTTTTTT. Protein: CASSGPAGEKLFF.